The 18 T cell receptor beta chains presented below share a single source sample, sequenced in a study of identical twins. Using its own MiXCR run on the 5' RACE reads, TCRdb lists one record per CDR3 protein. The table lists around 340,000 distinct CDR3 sequences, over 9% of them singletons. In addition, the sample was reused for a study of yellow fever vaccine responses in identical twins.

The material sequenced was CD8+ T cells sorted from blood. Source of these receptors: a woman younger than 35 in good health.

The genes are TRBV6-4 and TRBJ2-1, with D unclear. V lost 0 bases and J lost 8, with 11 bases in between. Germline V CDR1 and CDR2: MRHNA, SNTAGT. The CDR3 length is 14 residues. The CDR3 nucleotides are TGTGCCAGCAGTGACTCGGACCAGAGGCATGAGCAGTTCTTC. Encoded protein: CASSDSDQRHEQFF.

This clonotype was counted a few times. The chain carries TRBV6-5 and TRBJ2-1; D not certain. CDR1 MNHEY and CDR2 SVGAGI come from the germline V gene. Trimming removed 4 bases at V and 9 bases at J, with 7 bases between. CDR3 length equals 11 residues. CDR3 sequence reads: CASSSGREQFF. CDR3 coding DNA: TGTGCCAGCAGTTCTGGACGTGAGCAGTTCTTC.

This clonotype was recorded a few times. The rearrangement uses TRBV10-3 and TRBJ1-2; D is uncertain. V lost 8 bases and J lost 6, with 7 bases in between. CDR1 and CDR2 from the germline V gene are ENHRY and SYGVKD. This CDR3 is built from 10 residues. CDR3 in amino acids: CAILEDGYTF. CDR3 nucleotides: TGTGCCATCTTAGAGGATGGCTACACCTTC.

CDR3 sequence: CASSFWALAGGTDTQYF. DNA for the CDR3: TGTGCCAGCAGTTTCTGGGCCCTAGCGGGGGGCACAGATACGCAGTATTTT. The rearrangement uses TRBV27 and TRBJ2-3; 10 bases match TRBD2. With 3 bases clipped from V and 1 base from J, the junction kept 7 bases outside the gene matches. Germline V gene data show CDR1 as MNHEY and CDR2 as SMNVEV (reference sequence). The CDR3 loop spans 17 amino acids.

This clonotype showed up just a few times. V gene TRBV27 combines with J gene TRBJ2-1; TRBD2 aligns across 15 bases. J gave up 5 bases and V 4 bases, and 9 bases lay outside the gene matches. This CDR3 region has 18 residues. Germline V gene data show CDR1 as MNHEY and CDR2 as SMNVEV (reference sequence). CDR3 DNA sequence: TGTGCCAGCAGTTCCGGGACTAGCGGGAGGTTGGGGAACAATGAGCAGTTCTTC. Residues: CASSSGTSGRLGNNEQFF.

The CDR3 spells CASSENRGPPTGELFF. The CDR3 DNA sequence: TGTGCCAGCAGCGAAAACAGGGGTCCGCCCACCGGGGAGCTGTTTTTT. V gene TRBV5-4 combines with J gene TRBJ2-2; 7 nucleotides agree with TRBD1. This CDR3 comprises 16 residues. The ends lost 4 bases at V and 4 bases at J; junction bases unmatched: 10. Germline loops: CDR1 SGHNT, CDR2 YYREEE (reference sequence).

This clonotype has more than one count but fewer than ten. The CDR3 sequence is CASSLWENTGELFF. CDR3 nucleotide sequence: TGTGCCAGCAGCTTATGGGAGAACACCGGGGAGCTGTTTTTT. The chain employs TRBV11-3 and TRBJ2-2; D gene ambiguous. The ends were cut back, 2 bases at V and 1 base at J, with 5 bases in the middle. The CDR3 loop spans 14 amino acids. The germline V gene encodes CDR1 SGHNT and CDR2 YENEEA.

This clonotype occurred many times. This rearrangement joins TRBV6-5 to TRBJ2-1, with 7 bases fitting TRBD2. The CDR3 is 14 residues long. Germline values: CDR1 MNHEY, CDR2 SVGAGI. The junction had 7 bases not matched to a gene; V was cut back by 8 bases and J by 3 bases. The CDR3, as DNA: TGTGCCAGCTGGGCTAGCGGATTCTACAATGAGCAGTTCTTC. Its protein is CASWASGFYNEQFF.

This clonotype was seen a few times. The chain links TRBV4-2 to TRBJ1-4; D gene uncertain. The germline CDR1 and CDR2 sequences are LGHNA and YNFKEQ. V lost 1 base to trimming and J lost 3 bases, with 15 bases between them. The length of the CDR3 is 17 residues. This CDR3 is CASSQVIGRRANEKLFF. CDR3 DNA: TGTGCCAGCAGCCAAGTCATCGGCAGGAGGGCTAATGAAAAACTGTTTTTT.

The V gene is TRBV19, the J gene TRBJ2-7; D might be TRBD1 (5 bases). The V gene lost 3 bases and the J gene lost 2 bases, with 11 bases spanning the gap. In germline, CDR1 is LNHDA, CDR2 SQIVND (reference sequence). The CDR3 consists of 14 residues. The CDR3 spells CASSMQGGAYEQYF. In DNA form, the CDR3 reads TGTGCCAGTAGTATGCAGGGTGGCGCCTACGAGCAGTACTTC.

Only a few counts were recorded for this clonotype. The rearrangement uses TRBV5-1 and TRBJ2-1, with D perhaps TRBD1 (6 bases). Germline V lookup: CDR1 SGHRS, CDR2 YFSETQ. The CDR3 length is 14 residues. Trimming removed 4 bases from V and 5 bases from J, with 13 bases in between. CDR3 nucleotide sequence: TGCGCCAGCAGCCCTATAGGACAGAACAATGAGCAGTTCTTC. This encodes CASSPIGQNNEQFF. Supplemented by reference TRBV5-1 and TRBJ2-1, the full variable domain reads KAGVTQTPRYLIKTRGQQVTLSCSPISGHRSVSWYQQTPGQGLQFLFEYFSETQRNKGNFPGRFSGRQFSNSRSEMNVSTLELGDSALYLCASSPIGQNNEQFFGPGTRLTVL.

The J gene is TRBJ1-2, the V gene TRBV6-4; 8 positions match TRBD1. The germline gives CDR1 MRHNA, CDR2 SNTAGT. The CDR3 is 15 residues long. Trimming removed 2 bases from V and 8 bases from J; junction bases left unmatched: 10. The chain's CDR3 is CASSDVSQGVSGYTF. The CDR3 coding sequence is TGTGCCAGCAGTGACGTGTCACAGGGGGTTAGCGGCTACACCTTC.

CDR3 protein: CASSSVLDSYGYTF. CDR3 coding DNA: TGCGCCAGCAGCTCGGTTTTGGACAGCTATGGCTACACCTTC. The chain joins TRBV5-1 to TRBJ1-2, with D tentatively TRBD1 (6 bases). From germline, CDR1 is SGHRS and CDR2 YFSETQ. This CDR3 has 14 residues. V shed 3 bases and J shed 4 bases, with 13 bases lying between them.

This chain joins TRBV12-3 or TRBV12-4 and TRBJ1-2; TRBD1 matches at 7 bases. The V segment lost 5 bases and the J segment 5 bases; nucleotides outside the gene matches: 11. The CDR3 sequence is 15 residues long. CDR3 in DNA: TGTGCCAGCAGTCGGGGGGACAGTGACTTATATGGCTACACCTTC. This encodes CASSRGDSDLYGYTF.

V is TRBV29-1 and J is TRBJ2-7; 12 bases line up with TRBD1. Germline loops: CDR1 SQVTM, CDR2 ANQGSEA. The V segment lost 3 bases and the J segment 7 bases; nucleotides outside the gene matches: 10. This CDR3 has 15 residues. DNA of the CDR3: TGCAGCGTTGATGCCCCCGGGACAGGGGGCGGGGAGCAGTACTTC. It yields the protein CSVDAPGTGGGEQYF.

This clonotype was detected a few times. The rearrangement uses TRBV24-1 and TRBJ1-1; D is uncertain. Trimming cost V 7 bases and J 8 bases, with 10 bases left between them. CDR1 and CDR2 from the germline V gene are KGHDR and SFDVKD. This CDR3 spans 11 amino acids. The CDR3, as DNA: TGTGCCACCAGGGAGGGTGGCGAAGCTTTCTTT. Translating it yields CATREGGEAFF.

This clonotype has just a few counts. V gene TRBV7-6 combines with J gene TRBJ2-1; a weak D match, TRBD2 (6 bases). The V and J ends lost 2 bases and 8 bases respectively, with 13 bases between them. This CDR3 contains 14 residues. CDR1 and CDR2 (germline): SGHVS, FNYEAQ. Written as DNA, the CDR3 is TGTGCCAGCAGCTTATACCTTAGGAGGGATGAGCAGTTCTTC. This sequence encodes CASSLYLRRDEQFF.

In this sample, this clonotype turned up many times. The V and J genes are TRBV12-3 or TRBV12-4 and TRBJ2-7, with D possibly being TRBD1 (5 bases). V shed 1 base and J shed 2 bases, with 15 bases lying between them. The length of the CDR3 is 16 residues. The CDR3 sequence is CASSLGPGPPPYEQYF. As DNA, the CDR3 is TGTGCCAGCAGTTTAGGCCCAGGGCCCCCTCCCTACGAGCAGTACTTC.